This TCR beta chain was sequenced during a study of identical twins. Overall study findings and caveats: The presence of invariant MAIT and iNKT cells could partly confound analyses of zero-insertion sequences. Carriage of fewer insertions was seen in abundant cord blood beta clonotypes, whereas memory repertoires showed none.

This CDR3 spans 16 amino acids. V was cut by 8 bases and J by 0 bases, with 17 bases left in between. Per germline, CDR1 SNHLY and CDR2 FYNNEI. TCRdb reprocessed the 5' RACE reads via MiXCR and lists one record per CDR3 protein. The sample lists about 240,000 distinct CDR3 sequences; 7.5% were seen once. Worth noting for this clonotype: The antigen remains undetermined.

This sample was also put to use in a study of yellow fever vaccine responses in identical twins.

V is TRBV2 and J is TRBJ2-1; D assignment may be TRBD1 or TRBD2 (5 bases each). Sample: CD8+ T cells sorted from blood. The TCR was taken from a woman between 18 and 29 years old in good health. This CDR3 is CASGDRGPDSYNEQFF. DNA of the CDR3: TGTGCCAGCGGGGACCGGGGACCGGACTCCTACAATGAGCAGTTCTTC.